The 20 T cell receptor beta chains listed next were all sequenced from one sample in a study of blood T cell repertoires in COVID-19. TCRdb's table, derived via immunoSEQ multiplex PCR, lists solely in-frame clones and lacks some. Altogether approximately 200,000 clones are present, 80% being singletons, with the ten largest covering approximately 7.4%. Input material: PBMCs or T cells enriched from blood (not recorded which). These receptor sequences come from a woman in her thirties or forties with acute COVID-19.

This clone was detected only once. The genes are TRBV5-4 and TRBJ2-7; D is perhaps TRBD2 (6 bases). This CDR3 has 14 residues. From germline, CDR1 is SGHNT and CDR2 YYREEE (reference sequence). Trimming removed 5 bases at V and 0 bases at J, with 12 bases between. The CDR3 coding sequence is TGTGCCAGCAGAACTAGCCCCACCTCCTACGAGCAGTACTTC. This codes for CASRTSPTSYEQYF. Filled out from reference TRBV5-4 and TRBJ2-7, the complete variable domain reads ETGVTQSPTHLIKTRGQQVTLRCSSQSGHNTVSWYQQALGQGPQFIFQYYREEENGRGNFPPRFSGLQFPNYSSELNVNALELDDSALYLCASRTSPTSYEQYFGPGTRLTVT.

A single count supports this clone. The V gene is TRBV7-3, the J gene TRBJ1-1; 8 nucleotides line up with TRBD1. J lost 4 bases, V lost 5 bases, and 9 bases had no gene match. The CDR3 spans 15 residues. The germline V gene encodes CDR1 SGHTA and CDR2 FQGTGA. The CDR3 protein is CASSLTGQASTEAFF. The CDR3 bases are TGTGCCAGCAGCCTGACGGGACAGGCCTCCACTGAAGCTTTCTTT.

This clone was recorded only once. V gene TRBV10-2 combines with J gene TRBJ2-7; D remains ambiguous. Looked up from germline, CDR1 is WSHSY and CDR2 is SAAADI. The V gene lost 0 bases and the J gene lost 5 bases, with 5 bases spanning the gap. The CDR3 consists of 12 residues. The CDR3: CASSESRHEQYF. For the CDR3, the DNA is TGCGCCAGCAGTGAGTCCAGGCACGAGCAGTACTTC.

The CDR3 loop is CASSIGIGGYTF. DNA of the CDR3: TGTGCCAGTAGTATAGGTATCGGTGGCTACACCTTC. The chain couples TRBV19 to TRBJ1-2; D is undetermined. The ends were cut back, 1 base at V and 7 bases at J, with 7 bases in the middle. Germline lookup yields CDR1 LNHDA and CDR2 SQIVND (reference sequence). The CDR3 has 12 amino acids.

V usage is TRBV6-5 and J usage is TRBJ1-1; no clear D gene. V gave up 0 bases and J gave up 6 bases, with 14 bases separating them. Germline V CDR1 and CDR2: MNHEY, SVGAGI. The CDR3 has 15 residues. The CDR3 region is CASSYSGGLGAEAFF. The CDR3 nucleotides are TGTGCCAGCAGTTACTCGGGCGGGCTAGGCGCTGAAGCTTTCTTT.

In DNA, the CDR3 is TGCAGTGCTAGCTCCGTCTATGGCTACACCTTC. It yields the protein CSASSVYGYTF. The chain recombines TRBV20-1 with TRBJ1-2; no clear D gene. The CDR3 has 11 amino acids. The germline V gene encodes CDR1 DFQATT and CDR2 SNEGSKA (reference sequence). Between the trimmed V and J ends, which lost 3 bases and 4 bases, there was a span of 6 bases.

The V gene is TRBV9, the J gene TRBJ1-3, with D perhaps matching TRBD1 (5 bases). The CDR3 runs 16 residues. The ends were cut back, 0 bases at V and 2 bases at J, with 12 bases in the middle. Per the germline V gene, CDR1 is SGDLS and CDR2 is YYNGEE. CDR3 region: CASSVGRGMTGNTIYF. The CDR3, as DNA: TGTGCCAGCAGCGTAGGTCGGGGGATGACTGGAAACACCATATATTTT.

CDR3 protein: CASSLTVYTDTQYF. CDR3 sequence (DNA): TGTGCCAGCAGCTTAACAGTTTACACAGATACGCAGTATTTT. The V call is TRBV7-6, the J call TRBJ2-3; D gene uncertain. This CDR3 comprises 14 residues. V was clipped by 2 bases and J by 2 bases, with 8 bases between them. CDR1 and CDR2 (germline): SGHVS, FNYEAQ.

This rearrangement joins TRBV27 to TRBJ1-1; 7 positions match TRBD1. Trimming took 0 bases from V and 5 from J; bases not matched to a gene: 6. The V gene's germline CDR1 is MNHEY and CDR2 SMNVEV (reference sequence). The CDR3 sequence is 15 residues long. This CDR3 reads CASSLSTGAGTEAFF. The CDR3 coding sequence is TGTGCCAGCAGTTTATCTACAGGGGCAGGGACTGAAGCTTTCTTT.

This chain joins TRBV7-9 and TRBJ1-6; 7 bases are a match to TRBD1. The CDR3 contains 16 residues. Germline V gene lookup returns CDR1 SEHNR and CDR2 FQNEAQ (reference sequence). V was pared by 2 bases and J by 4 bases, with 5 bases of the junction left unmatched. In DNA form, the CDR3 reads TGTGCCAGCAGCTTATCGGGACAGCCATATAATTCACCCCTCCACTTT. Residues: CASSLSGQPYNSPLHF.

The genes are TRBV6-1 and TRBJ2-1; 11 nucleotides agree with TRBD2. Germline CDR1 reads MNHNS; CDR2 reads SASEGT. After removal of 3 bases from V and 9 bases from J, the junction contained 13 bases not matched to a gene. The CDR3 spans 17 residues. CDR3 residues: CASSDNVRTSGLGEQFF. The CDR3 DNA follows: TGTGCCAGCAGTGATAATGTTCGGACTAGCGGGCTGGGTGAGCAGTTCTTC.

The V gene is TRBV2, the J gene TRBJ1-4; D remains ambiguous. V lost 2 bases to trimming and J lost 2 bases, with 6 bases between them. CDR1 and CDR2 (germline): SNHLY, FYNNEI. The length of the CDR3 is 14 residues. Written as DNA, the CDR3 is TGTGCCAGCAGTGAACGGCGGACTAATGAAAAACTGTTTTTT. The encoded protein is CASSERRTNEKLFF.

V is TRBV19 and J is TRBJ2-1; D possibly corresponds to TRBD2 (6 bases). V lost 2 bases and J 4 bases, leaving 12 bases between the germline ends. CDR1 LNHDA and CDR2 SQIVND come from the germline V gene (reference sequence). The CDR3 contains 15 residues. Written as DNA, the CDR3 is TGTGCCAGTAGTATAATTGCGGGACGGTACAATGAGCAGTTCTTC. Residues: CASSIIAGRYNEQFF.

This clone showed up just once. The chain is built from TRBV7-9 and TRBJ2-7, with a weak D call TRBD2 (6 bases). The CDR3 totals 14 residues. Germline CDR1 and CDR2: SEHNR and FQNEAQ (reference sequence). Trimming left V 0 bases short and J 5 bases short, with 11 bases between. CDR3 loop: CASSLATGAHEQYF. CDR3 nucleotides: TGTGCCAGCAGCTTAGCGACGGGAGCGCACGAGCAGTACTTC. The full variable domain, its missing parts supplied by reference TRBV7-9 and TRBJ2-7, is DTGVSQNPRHKITKRGQNVTFRCDPISEHNRLYWYRQTLGQGPEFLTYFQNEAQLEKSRLLSDRFSAERPKGSFSTLEIQRTEQGDSAMYLCASSLATGAHEQYFGPGTRLTVT.

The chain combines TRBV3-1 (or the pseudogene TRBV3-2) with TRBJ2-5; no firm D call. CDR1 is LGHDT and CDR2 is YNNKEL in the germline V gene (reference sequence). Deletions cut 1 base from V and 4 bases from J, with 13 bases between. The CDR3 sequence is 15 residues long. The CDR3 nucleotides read TGTGCCAGCAGCCAAGGCAACAACAGAGCAGAGACCCAGTACTTC. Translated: CASSQGNNRAETQYF.

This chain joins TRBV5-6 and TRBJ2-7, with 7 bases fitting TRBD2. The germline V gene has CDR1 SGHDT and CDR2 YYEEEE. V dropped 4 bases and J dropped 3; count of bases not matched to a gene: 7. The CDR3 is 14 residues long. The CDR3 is CASSPGLVSYEQYF. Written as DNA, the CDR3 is TGTGCCAGCAGCCCTGGACTAGTAAGCTACGAGCAGTACTTC.

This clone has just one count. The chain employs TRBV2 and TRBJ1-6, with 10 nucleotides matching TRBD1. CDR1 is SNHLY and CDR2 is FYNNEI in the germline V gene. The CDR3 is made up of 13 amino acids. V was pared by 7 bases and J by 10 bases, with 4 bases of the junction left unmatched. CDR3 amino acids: CASIMTGGSPLHF. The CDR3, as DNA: TGTGCCAGCATCATGACAGGGGGCTCACCCCTCCACTTT. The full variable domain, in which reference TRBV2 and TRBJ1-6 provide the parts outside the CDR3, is EPEVTQTPSHQVTQMGQEVILRCVPISNHLYFYWYRQILGQKVEFLVSFYNNEISEKSEIFDDQFSVERPDGSNFTLKIRSTKLEDSAMYFCASIMTGGSPLHFGNGTRLTVT.

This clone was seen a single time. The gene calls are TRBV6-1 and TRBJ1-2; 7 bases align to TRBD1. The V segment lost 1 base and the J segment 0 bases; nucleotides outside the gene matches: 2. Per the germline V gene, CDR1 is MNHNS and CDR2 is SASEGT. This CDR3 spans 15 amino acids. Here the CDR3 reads CASSEGDSPNYGYTF. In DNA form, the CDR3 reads TGTGCCAGCAGTGAAGGGGACAGCCCTAACTATGGCTACACCTTC.

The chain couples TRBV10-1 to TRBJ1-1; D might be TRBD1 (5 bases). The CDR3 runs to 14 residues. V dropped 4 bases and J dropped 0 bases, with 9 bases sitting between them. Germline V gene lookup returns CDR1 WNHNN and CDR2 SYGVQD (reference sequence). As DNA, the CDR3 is TGCGCCAGCAGTGCAGGGTCAATGAACACTGAAGCTTTCTTT. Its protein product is CASSAGSMNTEAFF.

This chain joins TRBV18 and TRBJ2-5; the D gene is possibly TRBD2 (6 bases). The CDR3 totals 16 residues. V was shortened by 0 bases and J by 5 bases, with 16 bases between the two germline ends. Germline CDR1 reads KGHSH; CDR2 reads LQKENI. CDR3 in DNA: TGTGCCAGCTCACCACCGGGACTTATTACCGTTGAGACCCAGTACTTC. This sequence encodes CASSPPGLITVETQYF.